The 19 T cell receptor beta chains listed next were all sequenced from one sample in a study of metastatic and nonmetastatic thyroid tumors. TCRdb reassembled clones from the PCR reads with MiXCR. This table holds about 69,000 clones, more than 13% found once. Each patient went into thyroid surgery without having received any treatment. Sequenced input: blood. These receptor sequences come from a male donor with papillary thyroid cancer or a benign thyroid nodule (not recorded which). Some clones in this sample may be carry-over from other donors' samples.

There are many counts of this clone. The genes are TRBV27 and TRBJ1-1; 7 bases map to TRBD1. This CDR3 contains 15 residues. Germline CDR1 MNHEY, CDR2 SMNVEV (reference sequence). The J segment lost 4 bases and the V segment lost 3 bases, leaving 8 bases of the junction unmatched. The CDR3 region is CASSFLTGMATEAFF. CDR3 DNA sequence: TGTGCCAGCAGTTTCCTGACAGGGATGGCCACTGAAGCTTTCTTT.

This clone was counted ten times or more. The rearrangement links TRBV30 to TRBJ1-1; D gene uncertain. The CDR3 totals 14 residues. The germline V gene encodes CDR1 GTSNPN and CDR2 SVGIG (reference sequence). The V gene lost 3 bases and the J gene lost 0 bases, with 11 bases spanning the gap. The CDR3 sequence: CAWRSQVLNTEAFF. DNA of the CDR3: TGTGCCTGGAGATCTCAGGTTTTGAACACTGAAGCTTTCTTT.

A word on this clone: With a much larger clone just one base away, this may be a read error. The V gene is TRBV5-1, the J gene TRBJ2-5, with D possibly being TRBD2 (6 bases). With 2 bases removed from V and 5 bases from J, the gap between germline ends came to 10 bases. The CDR3 totals 13 residues. Germline values: CDR1 SGHRS, CDR2 YFSETQ. The CDR3 DNA sequence: TGCGCCAGCAGCTTCGGTGCGGGGGAGACCCAGTACTTC. Its protein is CASSFGAGETQYF.

To note about this clone: A much larger clone differs from this one at a single base, so this may be a read error. V usage is TRBV6-4 and J usage is TRBJ2-4, with 8 bases matching TRBD1. With V trimmed by 5 bases and J by 10 bases, 7 bases remained unmatched. CDR1 is MRHNA and CDR2 is SNTAGT in the germline V gene. The CDR3 is 13 residues long. This CDR3 is CASSPQGGKIQYF. CDR3 nucleotide sequence: TGTGCCAGCAGTCCACAGGGGGGCAAAATTCAGTACTTC.

Ten or more counts support this clone. V usage is TRBV6-6 and J usage is TRBJ2-1, with 10 bases aligning to TRBD2. Germline-derived CDR1 and CDR2 are MNHNY and SVGAGI (reference sequence). This CDR3 is built from 16 residues. The V gene end was trimmed by 0 bases and the J gene end by 9 bases; junction bases not matched to a gene: 8. Written as DNA, the CDR3 is TGTGCCAGCAGTTACTCGAAAGCGGGAGGGACTGGTGAGCAGTTCTTC. Residues: CASSYSKAGGTGEQFF.

This clone was seen many times. The chain links TRBV11-1 to TRBJ2-7; possibly TRBD1 for D (6 bases). V lost 4 bases and J lost 3, with 19 bases in between. Germline CDR1 and CDR2: SGHAT and FQDESV (reference sequence). This CDR3 comprises 16 residues. The CDR3 spells CASSSPFVPTGYEQYF. For the CDR3, the DNA is TGTGCCAGCAGCTCACCATTCGTCCCGACAGGCTACGAGCAGTACTTC.

The chain joins TRBV5-1 to TRBJ2-1; 7 bases match TRBD2. The germline gives CDR1 SGHRS, CDR2 YFSETQ. CDR3 length: 15 amino acids. Unmatched junction bases numbered 3, after V lost 0 bases and J lost 3 bases. Written as DNA, the CDR3 is TGCGCCAGCAGCTTGGCACCTAGCGGCTACAATGAGCAGTTCTTC. This encodes CASSLAPSGYNEQFF.

This clone was seen a few times. Likely a read error: the CDR3 ends without its conserved phenylalanine or tryptophan. The chain employs TRBV6-1 and TRBJ2-5; D may be TRBD2 (5 bases). Looked up from germline, CDR1 is MNHNS and CDR2 is SASEGT. The CDR3 is 13 amino acids. The CDR3: CASKRGLEETQYL. Written as DNA, the CDR3 is TGTGCCAGCAAACGAGGGTTAGAAGAGACACAGTACTTA.

This clone was detected a few times. V and J are TRBV18 and TRBJ2-3; 7 bases line up with TRBD2. V was clipped by 3 bases and J by 10 bases; unmatched bases: 4. CDR3 length: 12 residues. CDR1 KGHSH and CDR2 LQKENI come from the germline V gene. The CDR3 DNA reads TGTGCCAGCTCACCCACGGGAGGACCGCAGTATTTT. The encoded protein is CASSPTGGPQYF.

The CDR3 sequence is CASSLGGGPSTEAFF. The CDR3 DNA is TGTGCCAGCAGCCTGGGAGGGGGACCTTCGACTGAAGCTTTCTTT. The rearrangement joins TRBV11-2 to TRBJ1-1, with a possible D match to TRBD1 (6 bases). Trimming removed 5 bases at V and 5 bases at J, with 18 bases between. The length of the CDR3 is 15 residues. Germline values: CDR1 SGHAT, CDR2 FQNNGV. The variable domain in full, with the rest retrieved from reference TRBV11-2 and TRBJ1-1, is EAGVAQSPRYKIIEKRQSVAFWCNPISGHATLYWYQQILGQGPKLLIQFQNNGVVDDSQLPKDRFSAERLKGVDSTLKIQPAKLEDSAVYLCASSLGGGPSTEAFFGQGTRLTVV.

At least ten counts were recorded for this clone. This rearrangement joins TRBV28 to TRBJ1-4, with D perhaps matching TRBD1 (6 bases). The length of the CDR3 is 14 residues. Germline loops: CDR1 MDHEN, CDR2 SYDVKM. The CDR3 region is CALGGGPANEKLFF. CDR3 DNA sequence: TGTGCTCTCGGAGGGGGTCCGGCTAATGAAAAACTGTTTTTT.

This clone has only a few counts. This clone may be a read error of a much larger clone one base away. CDR3 nucleotides: TGCGCCAGCTCAGGGGGCGGCCCGTGTGGGGAGACCCAGTACTTC. Protein: CASSGGGPCGETQYF. This rearrangement joins TRBV5-1 to TRBJ2-5; 8 bases line up with TRBD1. V lost 7 bases to trimming and J lost 5 bases; unmatched junction nucleotides: 13. The germline V gene has CDR1 SGHRS and CDR2 YFSETQ. The CDR3 covers 15 residues.

In this sample, this clone turned up many times. The chain recombines TRBV6-9 with TRBJ1-5; D not certain. The length of the CDR3 is 11 residues. Per the germline V gene, CDR1 is MNHGY and CDR2 is SVAAGI. V was clipped by 4 bases and J by 7 bases, with 5 bases between them. CDR3 residues: CASSLRQPQHF. The DNA for the CDR3 is TGTGCCAGCAGTTTGAGACAGCCCCAGCATTTT.

In this sample, this clone turned up many times. Other DNA sequences within the sample encode an identical CDR3. The chain links TRBV27 to TRBJ2-1, with unresolved D. The V end was cut by 6 bases, the J end by 5 bases, with 8 bases between. This CDR3 is 12 amino acids long. Germline loops: CDR1 MNHEY, CDR2 SMNVEV (reference sequence). The DNA of the CDR3 is TGTGCCAGCAGCTCTCCCAACAATGAGCAGTTCTTC. Translation gives CASSSPNNEQFF.

This clone was detected ten times or more. The V call is TRBV5-4, the J call TRBJ2-1, with a tentative D call TRBD1 (5 bases). V was trimmed by 0 bases and J by 9 bases, leaving 10 bases between them. This CDR3 is built from 13 residues. From germline, CDR1 is SGHNT and CDR2 YYREEE (reference sequence). Here the CDR3 reads CASSLDRMGEQFF. The CDR3, as DNA: TGTGCCAGCAGCTTGGACAGGATGGGTGAGCAGTTCTTC.

This clone appeared a few times. This may be a read error: a much more frequent sequence differs by one nucleotide. Other DNA sequences from this sample encode an identical CDR3 as well. This sequence joins TRBV27 and TRBJ2-5; 9 bases are shared with TRBD2. The CDR3 is 13 amino acids. The germline V gene encodes CDR1 MNHEY and CDR2 SMNVEV (reference sequence). Unmatched junction bases numbered 8, after V lost 10 bases and J lost 5 bases. The DNA for the CDR3 is TGTGCCACCTTTCCAGCGGGGGGTGAGACCCAGTACTTC. Translation gives CATFPAGGETQYF.

This clone was seen ten or more times. The rearrangement links TRBV25-1 to TRBJ1-6; no definite D call. The CDR3 totals 14 residues. The ends were cut back, 2 bases at V and 3 bases at J, with 5 bases in the middle. Germline values: CDR1 MGHDK, CDR2 SYGVNS. In DNA, the CDR3 is TGTGCCAGCAGTGAAGCAGACTATAATTCACCCCTCCACTTT. This sequence encodes CASSEADYNSPLHF.

In this sample, this clone turned up a few times. This sequence may be a read error, since a much larger clone differs from it by one base. This chain connects TRBV7-3 to TRBJ2-5; 7 bases line up with TRBD2. The CDR3 has 16 amino acids. V lost 5 bases, J lost 1 base, and 10 bases stayed unmatched. Germline values: CDR1 SGHTA, CDR2 FQGTGA. CDR3 sequence reads: CASSPLSGGGQETQYF. The CDR3 DNA follows: TGTGCCAGCAGCCCATTATCGGGAGGAGGCCAAGAGACCCAGTACTTC.

This chain uses TRBV12-3 or TRBV12-4 with TRBJ1-2; D is undetermined. V dropped 6 bases and J dropped 12 bases, with 20 bases sitting between them. The CDR3 sequence is 13 residues long. DNA for the CDR3: TGTGCCAGCAGAGGGTACACCCTTCTAGATCACACCTTC. Protein product: CASRGYTLLDHTF.